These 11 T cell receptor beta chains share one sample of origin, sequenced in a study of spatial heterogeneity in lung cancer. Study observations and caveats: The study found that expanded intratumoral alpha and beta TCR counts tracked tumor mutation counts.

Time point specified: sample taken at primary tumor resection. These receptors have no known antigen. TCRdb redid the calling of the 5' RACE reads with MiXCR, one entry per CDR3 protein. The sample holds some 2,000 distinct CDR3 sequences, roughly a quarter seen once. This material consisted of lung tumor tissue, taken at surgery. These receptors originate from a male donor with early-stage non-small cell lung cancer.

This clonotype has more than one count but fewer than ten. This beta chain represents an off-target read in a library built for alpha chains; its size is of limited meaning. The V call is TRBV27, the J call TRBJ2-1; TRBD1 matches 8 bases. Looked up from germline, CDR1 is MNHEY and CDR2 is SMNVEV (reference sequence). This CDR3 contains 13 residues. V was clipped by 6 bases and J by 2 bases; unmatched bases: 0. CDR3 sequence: CASRQGAYNEQFF. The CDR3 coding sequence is TGTGCCAGCAGACAGGGGGCCTACAATGAGCAGTTCTTC.

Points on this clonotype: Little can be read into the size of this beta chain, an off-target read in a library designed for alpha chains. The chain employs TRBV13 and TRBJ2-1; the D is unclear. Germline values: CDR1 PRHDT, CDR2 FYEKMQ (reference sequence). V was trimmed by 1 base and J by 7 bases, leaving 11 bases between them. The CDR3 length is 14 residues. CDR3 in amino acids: CASSLEGGNNEQFF. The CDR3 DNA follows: TGTGCCAGCAGCTTAGAAGGTGGCAATAATGAGCAGTTCTTC.

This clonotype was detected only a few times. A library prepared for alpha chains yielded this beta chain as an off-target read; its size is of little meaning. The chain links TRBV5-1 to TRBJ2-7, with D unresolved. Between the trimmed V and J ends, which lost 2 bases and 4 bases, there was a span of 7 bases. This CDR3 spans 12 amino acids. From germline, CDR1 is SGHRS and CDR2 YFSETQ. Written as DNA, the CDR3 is TGCGCCAGCAGCTTTAAAACTTACGAGCAGTACTTC. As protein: CASSFKTYEQYF.

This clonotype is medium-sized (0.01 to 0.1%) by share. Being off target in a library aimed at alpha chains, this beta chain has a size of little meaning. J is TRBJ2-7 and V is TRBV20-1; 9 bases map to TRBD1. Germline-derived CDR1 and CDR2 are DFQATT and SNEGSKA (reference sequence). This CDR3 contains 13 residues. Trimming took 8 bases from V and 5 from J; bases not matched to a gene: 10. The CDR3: CSPHTGGLNEQYF. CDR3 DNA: TGCAGTCCACACACAGGGGGCTTGAACGAGCAGTACTTC.

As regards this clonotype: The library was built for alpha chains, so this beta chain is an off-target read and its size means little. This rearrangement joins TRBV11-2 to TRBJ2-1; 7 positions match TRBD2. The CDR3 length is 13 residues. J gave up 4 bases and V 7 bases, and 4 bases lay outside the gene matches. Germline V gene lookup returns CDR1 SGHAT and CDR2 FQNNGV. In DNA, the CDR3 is TGTGCCAGCACGAGGGGAGGGTACAATGAGCAGTTCTTC. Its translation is CASTRGGYNEQFF.

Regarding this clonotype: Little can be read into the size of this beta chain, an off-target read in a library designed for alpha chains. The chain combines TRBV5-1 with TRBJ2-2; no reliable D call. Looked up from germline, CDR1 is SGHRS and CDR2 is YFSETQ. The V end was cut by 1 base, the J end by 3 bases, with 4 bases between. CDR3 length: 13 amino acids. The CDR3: CASSLSDTGELFF. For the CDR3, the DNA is TGCGCCAGCAGCTTGTCGGACACCGGGGAGCTGTTTTTT.

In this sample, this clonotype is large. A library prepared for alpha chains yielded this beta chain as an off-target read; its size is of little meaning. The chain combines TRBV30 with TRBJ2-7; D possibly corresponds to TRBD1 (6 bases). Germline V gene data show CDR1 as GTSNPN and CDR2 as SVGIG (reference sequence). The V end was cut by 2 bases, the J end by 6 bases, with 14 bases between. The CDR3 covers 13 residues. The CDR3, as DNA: TGTGCCTGGAGTAGGGGGTATCTGGTCGAGCAGTACTTC. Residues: CAWSRGYLVEQYF. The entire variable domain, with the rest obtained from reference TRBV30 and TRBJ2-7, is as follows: SQTIHQWPATLVQPVGSPLSLECTVEGTSNPNLYWYRQAAGRGLQLLFYSVGIGQISSEVPQNLSASRPQDRQFILSSKKLLLSDSGFYLCAWSRGYLVEQYFGPGTRLTVT.

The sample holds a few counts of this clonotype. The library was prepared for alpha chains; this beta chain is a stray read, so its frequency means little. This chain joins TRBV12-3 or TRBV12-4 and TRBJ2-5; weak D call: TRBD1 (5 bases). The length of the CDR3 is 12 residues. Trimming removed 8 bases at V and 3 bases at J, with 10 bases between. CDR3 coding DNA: TGTGCCAGCCTAGGGGCTGAAGAGACCCAGTACTTC. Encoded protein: CASLGAEETQYF.

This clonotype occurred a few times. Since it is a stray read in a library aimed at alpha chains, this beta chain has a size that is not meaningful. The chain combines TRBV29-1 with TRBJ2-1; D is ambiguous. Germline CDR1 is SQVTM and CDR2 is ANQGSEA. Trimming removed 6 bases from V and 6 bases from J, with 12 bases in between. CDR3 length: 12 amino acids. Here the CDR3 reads CSVAPDINEQFF. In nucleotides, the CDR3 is TGCAGCGTCGCCCCCGACATCAATGAGCAGTTCTTC.

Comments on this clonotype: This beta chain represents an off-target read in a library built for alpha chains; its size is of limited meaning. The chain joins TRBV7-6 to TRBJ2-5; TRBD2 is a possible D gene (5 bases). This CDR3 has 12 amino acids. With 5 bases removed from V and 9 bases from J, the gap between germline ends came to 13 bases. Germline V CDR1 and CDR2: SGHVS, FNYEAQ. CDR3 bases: TGTGCCAGCAGCCTGCCGGACGGGGCCCAGTACTTC. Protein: CASSLPDGAQYF.

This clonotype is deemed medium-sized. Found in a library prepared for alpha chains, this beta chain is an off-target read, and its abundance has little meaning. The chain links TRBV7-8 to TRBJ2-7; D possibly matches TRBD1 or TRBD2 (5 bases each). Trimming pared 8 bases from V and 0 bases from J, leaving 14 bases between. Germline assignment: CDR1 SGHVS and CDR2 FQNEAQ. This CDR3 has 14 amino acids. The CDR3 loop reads CASAWGPRSYEQYF. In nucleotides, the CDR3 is TGTGCCAGCGCCTGGGGACCTCGCTCCTACGAGCAGTACTTC.